Listed below are T cell receptor beta chains from one sample, sequenced in a study of blood T cell repertoires in COVID-19. The repertoire was sequenced with immunoSEQ multiplex PCR; TCRdb's copy has only in-frame clones and lacks some. The sample records about 500,000 clones, roughly nine tenths being singletons. What was sequenced was PBMCs or T cells enriched from blood (not recorded which). These receptors originate from a woman between 18 and 30 years old who had recovered from COVID-19. Each CDR3 is given with its conserved first and last residue. A D gene is named only where the DNA matches it firmly. Size is stated for part of the rows, as once, few or many counts, or as a class when the clone is expanded.

cdr3_aa cdr3_nt clone_size j_call d_call v_call
CASTQGVWGSYNEQFF TGTGCCAGCACCCAAGGGGTTTGGGGCTCCTACAATGAGCAGTTCTTC NA TRBJ2-1 NA TRBV2
CASSLTLPGEGTMNTEAFF TGTGCCAGCAGCTTAACCTTGCCGGGGGAGGGGACCATGAACACTGAAGCTTTCTTT once TRBJ1-1 NA TRBV11-2
CARSDRHYGYTF TGTGCCAGGTCGGACAGACACTATGGCTACACCTTC NA TRBJ1-2 NA TRBV6-4
CASSPYPGQGNEKLFF TGTGCCAGCAGTCCGTACCCGGGACAGGGGAATGAAAAACTGTTTTTT NA TRBJ1-4 TRBD1 TRBV7-6
CASSQSALTGAEQYF TGCGCCAGCAGCCAAAGCGCCCTTACAGGGGCCGAGCAGTACTTC few TRBJ2-7 TRBD1 TRBV5-1
CASSQVDYGYTF TGTGCCAGCAGCCAAGTAGACTATGGCTACACCTTC NA TRBJ1-2 NA TRBV14
CASSLWGGLQETQYF TGTGCCAGCAGCTTGTGGGGGGGGCTGCAAGAGACCCAGTACTTC NA TRBJ2-5 NA TRBV7-2
CASSEALPGEKLFF TGTGCCAGCAGTGAAGCGCTTCCCGGGGAAAAACTGTTTTTT NA TRBJ1-4 NA TRBV2
CASSETGVGGYTF TGTGCCAGTAGTGAAACAGGGGTAGGCGGCTACACCTTC NA TRBJ1-2 TRBD1 TRBV19
CASRAGISGEYQETQYF TGTGCCAGCCGTGCGGGGATAAGCGGGGAGTACCAAGAGACCCAGTACTTC NA TRBJ2-5 TRBD2 TRBV25-1
CASSSTDRSYNSPLHF TGTGCCAGCAGCTCAACTGACAGGTCTTATAATTCACCCCTCCACTTT once TRBJ1-6 NA TRBV7-8
CATSDGGQGPNTGELFF TGTGCCACCAGTGATGGAGGACAGGGCCCGAACACCGGGGAGCTGTTTTTT NA TRBJ2-2 TRBD1 TRBV24-1
CASSTTQDRGHGYTF TGTGCCAGCAGCACAACCCAGGACAGGGGCCATGGCTACACCTTC NA TRBJ1-2 TRBD1 TRBV7-9
CASSPTTENTEAFF TGCGCCAGCAGCCCCACTACCGAGAACACTGAAGCTTTCTTT NA TRBJ1-1 NA TRBV5-1
CASSPGRSSGGIYNEQFF TGCGCCAGCAGCCCAGGTCGATCTAGCGGGGGGATATACAATGAGCAGTTCTTC NA TRBJ2-1 TRBD2 TRBV5-1
CASSPRFTHYEQYF TGTGCCAGCAGTCCTAGGTTTACCCACTACGAGCAGTACTTC NA TRBJ2-7 NA TRBV28
CASSSRDTAQPQHF TGTGCCAGCTCATCTCGGGACACTGCTCAGCCCCAGCATTTT NA TRBJ1-5 NA TRBV18
CASSWEGGMTEAFF TGCGCCAGCAGCTGGGAGGGGGGAATGACTGAAGCTTTCTTT NA TRBJ1-1 NA TRBV5-1
CASSYSVGGGGQPQHF TGTGCCAGCAGCTACTCGGTGGGAGGGGGGGGTCAGCCCCAGCATTTT few TRBJ1-5 NA TRBV5-6
CASSHGHYEETQYF TGCGCCAGCAGTCATGGACATTATGAAGAGACCCAGTACTTC once TRBJ2-5 NA TRBV5-1
CASSPNPGLAGPIEQYF TGTGCCAGCAGCCCCAACCCCGGACTAGCGGGTCCCATCGAGCAGTACTTC few TRBJ2-7 TRBD2 TRBV7-9
CASSATTGGVSTEAFF TGTGCCAGCAGCGCCACGACAGGGGGCGTTAGCACTGAAGCTTTCTTT NA TRBJ1-1 TRBD1 TRBV9
CASSESTRGAYGYTF TGCGCCAGCAGTGAGTCGACCCGTGGGGCCTATGGCTACACCTTC NA TRBJ1-2 NA TRBV10-2
CASSIPDRGRTGELFF TGCGCCAGCAGCATACCCGACAGGGGGCGGACCGGGGAGCTGTTTTTT NA TRBJ2-2 TRBD1 TRBV5-1
CASQVTGELFF TGTGCCAGCCAGGTGACCGGGGAGCTGTTTTTT NA TRBJ2-2 NA TRBV25-1